This T cell receptor (beta chain) comes out of a study of T cell responses to AZD1222 COVID-19 vaccine. Study outcomes and limitations: The study found vaccine-associated CD4 TCRs spanning spike, dominant at 160-218 and 743-854. The repertoires were collected only after the peak T cell response.

Assay used: immunoSEQ multiplex PCR; TCRdb lists only in-frame clones, some missing. Counted here are 65,000 to 75,000 clones, less than 85% occurring once; the ten biggest clones make up around 48%. Details on this clone: Its matching antigen is unknown.

Pooled in the analysis were second doses at about 4 or about 12 weeks. The source of this sequence is an adult who received the AZD1222 COVID-19 vaccine. Material: peripheral blood, obtained 28 days after the second AZD1222 dose.

CDR3 bases: TGTGCCAGCAGCTTAGATCGGCAGCCTAGAGGCTACACCTTC. Amino acids: CASSLDRQPRGYTF. The V call is TRBV7-8, the J call TRBJ1-2; no clear D. This CDR3 is built from 14 residues. Germline assignment: CDR1 SGHVS and CDR2 FQNEAQ. Trimming shortened V by 1 base and J by 8 bases, and 14 bases separated the two germline ends. Complete variable domain (other parts from reference TRBV7-8 and TRBJ1-2): GAGVSQSPRYKVAKRGQDVALRCDPISGHVSLFWYQQALGQGPEFLTYFQNEAQLDKSGLPSDRFFAERPEGSVSTLKIQRTQQEDSAVYLCASSLDRQPRGYTFGSGTRLTVV.